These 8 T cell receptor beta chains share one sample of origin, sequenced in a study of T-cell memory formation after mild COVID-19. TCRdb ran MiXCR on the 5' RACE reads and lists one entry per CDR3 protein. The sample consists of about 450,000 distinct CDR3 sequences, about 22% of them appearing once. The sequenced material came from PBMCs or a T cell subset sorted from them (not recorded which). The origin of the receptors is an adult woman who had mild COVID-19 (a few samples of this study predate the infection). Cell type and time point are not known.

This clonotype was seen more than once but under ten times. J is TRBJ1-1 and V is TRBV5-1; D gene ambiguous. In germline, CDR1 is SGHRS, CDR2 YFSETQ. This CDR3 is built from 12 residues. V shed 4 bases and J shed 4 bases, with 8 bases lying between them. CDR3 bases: TGCGCCAGCAGCGACGACTTCACTGAAGCTTTCTTT. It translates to CASSDDFTEAFF. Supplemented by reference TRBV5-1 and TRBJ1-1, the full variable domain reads KAGVTQTPRYLIKTRGQQVTLSCSPISGHRSVSWYQQTPGQGLQFLFEYFSETQRNKGNFPGRFSGRQFSNSRSEMNVSTLELGDSALYLCASSDDFTEAFFGQGTRLTVV.

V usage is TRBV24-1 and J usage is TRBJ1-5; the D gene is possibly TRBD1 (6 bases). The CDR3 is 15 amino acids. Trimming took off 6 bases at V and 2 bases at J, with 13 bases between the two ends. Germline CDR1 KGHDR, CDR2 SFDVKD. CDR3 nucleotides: TGTGCCACCAGTCTGGGGGCAGACGGCAATCAGCCCCAGCATTTT. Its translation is CATSLGADGNQPQHF.

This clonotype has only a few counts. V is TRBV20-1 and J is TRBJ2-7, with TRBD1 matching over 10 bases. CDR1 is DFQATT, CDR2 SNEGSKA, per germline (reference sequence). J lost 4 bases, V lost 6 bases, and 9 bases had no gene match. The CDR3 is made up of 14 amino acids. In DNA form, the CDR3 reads TGCAGTGCCGTCCCCGGGACAGGGGTTTACGAGCAGTACTTC. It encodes CSAVPGTGVYEQYF.

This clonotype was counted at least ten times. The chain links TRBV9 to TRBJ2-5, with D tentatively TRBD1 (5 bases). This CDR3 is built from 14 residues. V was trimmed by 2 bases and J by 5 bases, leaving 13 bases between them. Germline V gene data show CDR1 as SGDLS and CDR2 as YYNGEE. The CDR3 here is CASSVKGAGETQYF. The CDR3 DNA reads TGTGCCAGCAGCGTGAAAGGGGCCGGGGAGACCCAGTACTTC. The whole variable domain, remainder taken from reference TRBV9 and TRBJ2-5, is DSGVTQTPKHLITATGQRVTLRCSPRSGDLSVYWYQQSLDQGLQFLIQYYNGEERAKGNILERFSAQQFPDLHSELNLSSLELGDSALYFCASSVKGAGETQYFGPGTRLLVL.

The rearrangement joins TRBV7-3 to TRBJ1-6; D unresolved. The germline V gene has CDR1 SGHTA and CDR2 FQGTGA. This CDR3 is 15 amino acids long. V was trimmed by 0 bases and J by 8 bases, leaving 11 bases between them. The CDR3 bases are TGTGCCAGCAGCTTAACGTCGGGGATTGATTCACCCCTCCACTTT. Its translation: CASSLTSGIDSPLHF.

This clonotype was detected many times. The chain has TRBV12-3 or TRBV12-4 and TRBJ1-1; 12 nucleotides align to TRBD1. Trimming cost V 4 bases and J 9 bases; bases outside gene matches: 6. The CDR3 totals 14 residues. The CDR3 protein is CASSYGTGGKKAFF. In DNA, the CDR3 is TGTGCCAGCAGTTACGGGACAGGGGGCAAGAAAGCTTTCTTT.

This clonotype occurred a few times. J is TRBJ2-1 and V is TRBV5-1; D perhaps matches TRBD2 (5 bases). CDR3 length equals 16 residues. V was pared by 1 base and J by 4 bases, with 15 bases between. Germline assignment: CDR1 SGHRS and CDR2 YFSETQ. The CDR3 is CASSLSFGEKYNEQFF. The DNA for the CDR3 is TGCGCCAGCAGCTTGTCATTCGGGGAGAAGTACAATGAGCAGTTCTTC.

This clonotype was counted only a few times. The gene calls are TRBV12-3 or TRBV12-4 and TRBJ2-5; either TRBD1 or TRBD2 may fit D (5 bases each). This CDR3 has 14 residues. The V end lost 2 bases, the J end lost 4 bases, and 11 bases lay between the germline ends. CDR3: CASSLRAGGETQYF. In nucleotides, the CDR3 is TGTGCCAGCAGTTTAAGGGCTGGGGGAGAGACCCAGTACTTC.